This T cell receptor beta chain comes out of a study of beta chain features in type 1 diabetes. Across the study: Analysis included more than 90 million sorted cells drawn from all samples. General study points: The study found moderately but significantly shorter TCRB CDR3s in all four CD4+ subsets of Type 1 diabetes patients. In type 1 diabetes patients, VDJ junctions had fewer insertions; deletions at these junctions were more frequent. The analysis here could not establish whether HLA type shapes TCRB rearrangement.

With respect to this clone: Its specificity is not known.

Expressed TCRB transcripts were sequenced because the entire RNA isolate underwent reverse transcription. Clones were read by immunoSEQ multiplex PCR, and TCRdb kept only the in-frame ones, dropping some. The repertoire includes about 700,000 clones, over 10% of them detected once, and about 0.02% sits in the top ten. There are 13 residues in the CDR3. Germline loops: CDR1 SGHRS, CDR2 YFSETQ. Trimming took off 9 bases at V and 1 base at J, with 13 bases between the two ends. Averaging roughly 110 mL, one heparinised blood draw was given by each donor. Sequenced sample: naive CD4+ T cells from blood. The source of this sequence is a man younger than 30 with type 1 diabetes. The chain has TRBV5-1 and TRBJ2-5, with D maybe TRBD2 (7 bases). Here the CDR3 DNA reads TGCGCCACCTCGGGGGGCCCCCAAGAGACCCAGTACTTC. This codes for CATSGGPQETQYF.